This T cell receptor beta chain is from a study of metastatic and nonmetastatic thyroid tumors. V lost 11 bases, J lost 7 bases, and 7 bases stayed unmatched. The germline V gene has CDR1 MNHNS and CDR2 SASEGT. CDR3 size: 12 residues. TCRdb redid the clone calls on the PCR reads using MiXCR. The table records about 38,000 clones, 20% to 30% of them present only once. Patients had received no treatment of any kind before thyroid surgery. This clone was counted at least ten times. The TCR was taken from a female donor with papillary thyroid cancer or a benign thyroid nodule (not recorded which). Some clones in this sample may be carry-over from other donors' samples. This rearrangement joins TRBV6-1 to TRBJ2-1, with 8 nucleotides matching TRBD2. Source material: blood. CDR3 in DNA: TGTGCCTCCGGGGGGGTCTGGAATGAGCAGTTCTTC. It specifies CASGGVWNEQFF.